What follows is one TCR beta chain and its context. Per the original methods: Quantification of nucleated cells was approximated via reference gene primer amplification. Clones were read by immunoSEQ multiplex PCR, and TCRdb kept only the in-frame ones, dropping some. The DNA gave D and trimming, while V, J and clone size come from that table. The profile shows 97,000 or so clones, roughly four fifths of them singletons. The junction had 4 bases not matched to a gene; V was cut back by 6 bases and J by 5 bases. CDR1 is MNHEY, CDR2 SVGAGI, per germline. The CDR3 is 13 residues long. These data are taken from a study of blood T cell repertoires in COVID-19. Across the study: PBMCs, B-cell-depleted T cells, or T cells were the source of the cDNA or gDNA that made up the material.

The J gene is TRBJ1-2, the V gene TRBV6-5, with 9 nucleotides matching TRBD1. Sequenced sample: peripheral blood. The TCR sequence derives from a man aged 35 to 55 with active or convalescent COVID-19. CDR3 bases: TGTGCCAGCAGCAGGGACAGGGTGTATGGCTACACCTTC. The encoded protein is CASSRDRVYGYTF.